The 20 T cell receptor beta chains given below trace back to one sample, sequenced in a study of blood T cell repertoires in COVID-19. Clones were sequenced by immunoSEQ multiplex PCR, and TCRdb holds only the in-frame ones, with some missing. The sample consists of roughly 330,000 clones, approximately 90% of them appearing once. Sequenced material: PBMCs or T cells enriched from blood (not recorded which). The receptors here all came from a woman between 18 and 29 years old who had recovered from COVID-19.

The gene calls are TRBV9 and TRBJ1-5; tentatively, D is TRBD1 (5 bases). Germline CDR1 is SGDLS and CDR2 is YYNGEE. This CDR3 has 15 amino acids. V was pared by 3 bases and J by 0 bases, with 10 bases between. CDR3 sequence (DNA): TGTGCCAGCAGCGCCCCAGGGAATAGCAATCAGCCCCAGCATTTT. Amino acid sequence: CASSAPGNSNQPQHF.

J is TRBJ2-3 and V is TRBV6-5; D is possibly TRBD2 (5 bases). Trimming shortened V by 4 bases and J by 4 bases, and 12 bases separated the two germline ends. CDR1 and CDR2 from the germline V gene are MNHEY and SVGAGI. The CDR3 length is 14 residues. CDR3 in DNA: TGTGCCAGCAGTTCGGGGATTTCAGCAGATACGCAGTATTTT. Its translation is CASSSGISADTQYF.

The chain uses TRBV10-3 and TRBJ2-2; TRBD1 aligns across 8 bases. Losses at the gene ends were 9 bases for V and 7 bases for J; bases not matched to a gene: 4. The CDR3 length is 12 residues. In germline, CDR1 is ENHRY, CDR2 SYGVKD. CDR3 loop: CAIQGAGGELFF. As DNA, the CDR3 is TGTGCCATTCAGGGGGCTGGCGGGGAGCTGTTTTTT.

This clone was observed a few times. V and J are TRBV3-1 (or the pseudogene TRBV3-2) and TRBJ2-2, with unresolved D. Trimming took off 6 bases at V and 7 bases at J, with 6 bases between the two ends. CDR3 length equals 11 residues. The germline CDR1 and CDR2 sequences are LGHDT and YNNKEL (reference sequence). The CDR3 DNA reads as TGTGCCAGCAGGGGCAGCGGGGAGCTGTTTTTT. Translating it yields CASRGSGELFF.

This chain joins TRBV10-3 and TRBJ2-7; weak D call: TRBD1 (6 bases). Trimming removed 4 bases at V and 0 bases at J, with 10 bases between. CDR1 ENHRY and CDR2 SYGVKD come from the germline V gene. The CDR3 extends over 14 amino acids. The CDR3 bases are TGTGCCATCAGTGCCGACAGGAACTCCTACGAGCAGTACTTC. Protein: CAISADRNSYEQYF.

This clone appeared a single time. The chain recombines TRBV4-1 with TRBJ2-7, with D perhaps matching TRBD2 (5 bases). V was pared by 3 bases and J by 3 bases, with 18 bases between. The CDR3 length is 16 residues. Germline V lookup: CDR1 MGHRA, CDR2 YSYEKL. CDR3 loop: CASSHLRTQRSYEQYF. The CDR3 DNA is TGCGCCAGCAGCCACTTAAGGACTCAAAGGAGCTACGAGCAGTACTTC.

The chain recombines TRBV10-3 with TRBJ2-3; tentatively, D is TRBD1 (5 bases). This CDR3 spans 16 amino acids. Germline V CDR1 and CDR2: ENHRY, SYGVKD. Trimming stripped 3 bases from V and 1 base from J, with 14 bases between. The CDR3 sequence is CAISEGPGIGTDTQYF. CDR3 bases: TGTGCCATCAGTGAAGGCCCAGGGATAGGCACAGATACGCAGTATTTT.

CDR3 in amino acids: CASSQLASGNYNEQFF. CDR3 DNA sequence: TGTGCCAGCAGCCAGCTGGCTAGCGGAAACTACAATGAGCAGTTCTTC. V usage is TRBV3-1 (or the pseudogene TRBV3-2) and J usage is TRBJ2-1; TRBD2 matches 7 bases. Trimming cost V 3 bases and J 3 bases; bases outside gene matches: 8. The CDR3 runs to 16 residues. Germline V gives CDR1 LGHDT, CDR2 YNNKEL (reference sequence).

The chain is built from TRBV19 and TRBJ2-2, with a weak D call TRBD1 (6 bases). Trimming took 1 base from V and 3 from J, leaving 15 bases between them. The germline V gene has CDR1 LNHDA and CDR2 SQIVND (reference sequence). This CDR3 has 17 residues. The CDR3 here is CASSIAVTGWDTGELFF. The DNA of the CDR3 is TGTGCCAGTAGTATAGCCGTAACAGGGTGGGACACCGGGGAGCTGTTTTTT.

This clone was counted ten times or more. V gene TRBV9 combines with J gene TRBJ2-2; 11 positions agree with TRBD2. V shed 4 bases and J 6 bases; nucleotides not matched to a gene: 11. Per the germline V gene, CDR1 is SGDLS and CDR2 is YYNGEE. The CDR3 runs to 17 residues. The CDR3 DNA sequence: TGTGCCAGCAGCCCGCATCCGGGACTAGCGGCCCCCGGGGAGCTGTTTTTT. As protein: CASSPHPGLAAPGELFF.

In this sample, this clone turned up a few times. The chain joins TRBV5-5 to TRBJ1-2; 10 bases map to TRBD1. Germline trimming cut 4 bases from V and 5 bases from J; bases unmatched to any gene: 8. The CDR3 consists of 15 residues. Germline V gene data show CDR1 as SGHKS and CDR2 as YYEKEE (reference sequence). For the CDR3, the DNA is TGTGCCAGCAGCCCCGGCTGGACAGGGGGATATGGCTACACCTTC. Protein: CASSPGWTGGYGYTF.

This chain uses TRBV30 with TRBJ1-6, with a weak D call TRBD1 (6 bases). Germline CDR1 is GTSNPN and CDR2 is SVGIG (reference sequence). CDR3 length equals 12 residues. Trimming took 3 bases from V and 7 from J, leaving 7 bases between them. The CDR3 DNA reads TGTGCCTGGAGGGACAGAAATTCACCCCTCCACTTT. Its translation: CAWRDRNSPLHF.

This clone was found once. V usage is TRBV5-1 and J usage is TRBJ2-5; D gene unclear. This CDR3 has 15 residues. CDR1 and CDR2 from the germline V gene are SGHRS and YFSETQ. The V end lost 0 bases, the J end lost 2 bases, and 11 bases lay between the germline ends. The CDR3 here is CASSLENYSQETQYF. DNA of the CDR3: TGCGCCAGCAGCTTGGAGAACTACTCGCAAGAGACCCAGTACTTC.

The chain employs TRBV9 and TRBJ1-3; 8 bases agree with TRBD1. The CDR3 sequence is 17 residues long. Germline V gene data show CDR1 as SGDLS and CDR2 as YYNGEE. V shed 4 bases and J 7 bases; nucleotides not matched to a gene: 16. CDR3 amino acids: CASSQTLTGVGWNTIYF. In nucleotides, the CDR3 is TGTGCCAGCAGCCAAACCTTGACAGGGGTCGGTTGGAACACCATATATTTT.

The gene calls are TRBV29-1 and TRBJ1-2; TRBD1 might be the D (5 bases). Trimming pared 5 bases from V and 0 bases from J, leaving 13 bases between. CDR1 SQVTM and CDR2 ANQGSEA come from the germline V gene. This CDR3 region has 14 residues. The CDR3 bases are TGCAGCGTTCCGGACACAGCCGCTAACTATGGCTACACCTTC. Translating gives CSVPDTAANYGYTF.

The DNA of the CDR3 is TGTGCCAGCAGAACGGGACAGGGGGCGATTTGGGCTGAAAAACTGTTTTTT. It codes for CASRTGQGAIWAEKLFF. The chain has TRBV2 and TRBJ1-4, with 12 bases matching TRBD1. The germline gives CDR1 SNHLY, CDR2 FYNNEI. The CDR3 consists of 17 residues. V trimming: 6 bases; J trimming: 7 bases; junction bases outside the gene matches: 12.

The rearrangement joins TRBV30 to TRBJ1-2; D is undetermined. V gave up 0 bases and J gave up 10 bases, with 9 bases separating them. Germline V CDR1 and CDR2: GTSNPN, SVGIG (reference sequence). This CDR3 has 11 amino acids. This CDR3 is CAWSVQQAYTF. DNA for the CDR3: TGTGCCTGGAGTGTACAGCAGGCCTACACCTTC.

The CDR3 loop is CASSIWGQLNTEAFF. CDR3 nucleotide sequence: TGTGCCAGTAGTATCTGGGGACAGCTGAACACTGAAGCTTTCTTT. The chain employs TRBV19 and TRBJ1-1; 7 bases align to TRBD1. J lost 0 bases, V lost 3 bases, and 4 bases had no gene match. The CDR3 is 15 residues long. In germline, CDR1 is LNHDA, CDR2 SQIVND (reference sequence).

The rearrangement joins TRBV9 to TRBJ2-5, with D perhaps TRBD1 (6 bases). From germline, CDR1 is SGDLS and CDR2 YYNGEE. Trimming stripped 1 base from V and 3 bases from J, with 16 bases between. This CDR3 region has 16 residues. CDR3 DNA: TGTGCCAGCAGCGTACATGACGTCAGGGGAGAAGAGACCCAGTACTTC. Its translation: CASSVHDVRGEETQYF. The complete variable domain, with remaining parts taken from reference TRBV9 and TRBJ2-5, reads DSGVTQTPKHLITATGQRVTLRCSPRSGDLSVYWYQQSLDQGLQFLIQYYNGEERAKGNILERFSAQQFPDLHSELNLSSLELGDSALYFCASSVHDVRGEETQYFGPGTRLLVL.

This clone was seen once. The chain joins TRBV7-9 to TRBJ1-2, with TRBD1 matching 8 bases. Germline CDR1 and CDR2: SEHNR and FQNEAQ (reference sequence). The CDR3 extends over 16 amino acids. With 5 bases clipped from V and 4 bases from J, the junction kept 12 bases outside the gene matches. CDR3 residues: CASSPSLGQAIYGYTF. Here the CDR3 DNA reads TGTGCCAGCAGCCCTAGCCTGGGACAGGCGATCTATGGCTACACCTTC.